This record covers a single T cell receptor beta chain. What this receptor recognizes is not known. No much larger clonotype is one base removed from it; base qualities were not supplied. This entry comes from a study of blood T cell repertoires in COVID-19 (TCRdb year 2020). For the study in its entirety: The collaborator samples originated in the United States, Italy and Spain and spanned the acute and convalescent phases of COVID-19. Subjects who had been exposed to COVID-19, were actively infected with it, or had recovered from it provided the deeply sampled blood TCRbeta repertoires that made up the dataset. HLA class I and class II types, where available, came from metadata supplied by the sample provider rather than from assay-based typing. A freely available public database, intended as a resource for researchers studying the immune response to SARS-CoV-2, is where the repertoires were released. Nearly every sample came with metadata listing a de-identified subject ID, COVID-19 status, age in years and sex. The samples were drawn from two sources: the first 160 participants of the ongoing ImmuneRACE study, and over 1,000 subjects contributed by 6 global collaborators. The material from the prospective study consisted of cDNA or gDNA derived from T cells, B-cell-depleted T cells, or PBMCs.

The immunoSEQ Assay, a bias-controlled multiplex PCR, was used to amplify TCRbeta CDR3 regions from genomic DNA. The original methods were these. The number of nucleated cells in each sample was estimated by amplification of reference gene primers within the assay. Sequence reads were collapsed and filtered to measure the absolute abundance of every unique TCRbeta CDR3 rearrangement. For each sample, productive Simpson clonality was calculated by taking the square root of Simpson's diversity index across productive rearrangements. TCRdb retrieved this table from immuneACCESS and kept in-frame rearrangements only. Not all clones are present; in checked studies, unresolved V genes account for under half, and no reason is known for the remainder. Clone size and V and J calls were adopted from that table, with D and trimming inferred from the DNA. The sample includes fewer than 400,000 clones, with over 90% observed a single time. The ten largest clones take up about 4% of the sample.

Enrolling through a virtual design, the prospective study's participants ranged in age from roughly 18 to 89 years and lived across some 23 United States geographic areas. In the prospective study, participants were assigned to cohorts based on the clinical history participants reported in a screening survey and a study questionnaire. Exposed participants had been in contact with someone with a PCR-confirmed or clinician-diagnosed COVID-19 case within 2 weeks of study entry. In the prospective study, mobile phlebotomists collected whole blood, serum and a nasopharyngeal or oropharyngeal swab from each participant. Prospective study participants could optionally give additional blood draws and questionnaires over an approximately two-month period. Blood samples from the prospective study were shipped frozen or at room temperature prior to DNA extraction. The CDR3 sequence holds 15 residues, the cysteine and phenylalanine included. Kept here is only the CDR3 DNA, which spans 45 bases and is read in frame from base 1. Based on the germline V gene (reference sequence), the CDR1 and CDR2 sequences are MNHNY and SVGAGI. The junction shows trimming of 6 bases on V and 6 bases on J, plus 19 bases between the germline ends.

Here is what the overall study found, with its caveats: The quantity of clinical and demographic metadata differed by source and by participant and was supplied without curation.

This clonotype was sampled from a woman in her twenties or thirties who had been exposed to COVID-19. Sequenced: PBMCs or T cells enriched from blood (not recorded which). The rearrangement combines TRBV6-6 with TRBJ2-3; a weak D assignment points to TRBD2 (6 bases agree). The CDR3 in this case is CASRFGPTSTDTQYF. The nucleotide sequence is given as TGTGCCAGCAGATTCGGCCCGACTAGTACGGATACGCAGTATTTT.